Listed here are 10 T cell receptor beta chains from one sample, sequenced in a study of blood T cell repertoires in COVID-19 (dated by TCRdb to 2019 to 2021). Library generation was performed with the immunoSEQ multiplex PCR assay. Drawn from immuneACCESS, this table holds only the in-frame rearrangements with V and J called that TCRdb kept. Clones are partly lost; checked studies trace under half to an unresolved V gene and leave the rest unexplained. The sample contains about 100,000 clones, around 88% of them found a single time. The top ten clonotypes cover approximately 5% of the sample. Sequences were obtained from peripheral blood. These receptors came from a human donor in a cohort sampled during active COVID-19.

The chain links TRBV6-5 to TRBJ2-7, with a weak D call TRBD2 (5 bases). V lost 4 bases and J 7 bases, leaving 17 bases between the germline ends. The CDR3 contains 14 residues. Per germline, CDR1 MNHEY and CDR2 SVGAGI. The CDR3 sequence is CASSSPRTGVEQYF. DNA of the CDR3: TGTGCCAGCAGTTCCCCTCGGACTGGAGTGGAGCAGTACTTC.

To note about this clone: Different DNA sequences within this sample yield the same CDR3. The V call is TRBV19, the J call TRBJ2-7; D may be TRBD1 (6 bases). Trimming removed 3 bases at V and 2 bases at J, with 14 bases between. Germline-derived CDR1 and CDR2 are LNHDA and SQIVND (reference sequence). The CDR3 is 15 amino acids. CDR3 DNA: TGTGCCAGTAGTATCTCAGGACAGTCTACCTACGAGCAGTACTTC. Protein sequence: CASSISGQSTYEQYF.

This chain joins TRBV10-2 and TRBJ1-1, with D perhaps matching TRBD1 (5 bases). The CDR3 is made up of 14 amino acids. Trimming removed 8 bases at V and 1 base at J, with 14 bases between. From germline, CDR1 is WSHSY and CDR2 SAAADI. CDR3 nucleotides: TGCGCCAGCCACCCAGGACACCCGAACACTGAAGCTTTCTTT. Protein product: CASHPGHPNTEAFF.

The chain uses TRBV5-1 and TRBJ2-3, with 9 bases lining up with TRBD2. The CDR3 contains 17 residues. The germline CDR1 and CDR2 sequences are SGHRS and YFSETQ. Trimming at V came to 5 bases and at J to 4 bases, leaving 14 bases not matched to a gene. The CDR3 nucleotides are TGCGCCAGCAGTGGACTTCCCCTGGGACTAGCACCAGATACGCAGTATTTT. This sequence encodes CASSGLPLGLAPDTQYF.

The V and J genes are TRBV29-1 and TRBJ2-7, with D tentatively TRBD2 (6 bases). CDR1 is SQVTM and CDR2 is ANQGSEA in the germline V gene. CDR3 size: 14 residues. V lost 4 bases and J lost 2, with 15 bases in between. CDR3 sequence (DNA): TGCAGCGTTGGGGTTAAGGAGGGAGCCTACGAGCAGTACTTC. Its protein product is CSVGVKEGAYEQYF.

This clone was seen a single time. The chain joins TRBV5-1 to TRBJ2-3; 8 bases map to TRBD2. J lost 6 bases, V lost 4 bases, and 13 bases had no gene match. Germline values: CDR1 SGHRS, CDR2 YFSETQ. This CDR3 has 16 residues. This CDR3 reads CASSPLRPGGGDTQYF. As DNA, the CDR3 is TGCGCCAGCAGCCCCCTGCGGCCGGGAGGGGGGGATACGCAGTATTTT.

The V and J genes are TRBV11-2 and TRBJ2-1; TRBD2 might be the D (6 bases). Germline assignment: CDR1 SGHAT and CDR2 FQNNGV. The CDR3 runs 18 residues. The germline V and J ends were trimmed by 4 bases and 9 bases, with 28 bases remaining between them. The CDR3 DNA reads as TGTGCCAGCAGCTCCTCATCTAGCGCGAAAGCCCGTTGGGGTGAGCAGTTCTTC. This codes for CASSSSSSAKARWGEQFF.

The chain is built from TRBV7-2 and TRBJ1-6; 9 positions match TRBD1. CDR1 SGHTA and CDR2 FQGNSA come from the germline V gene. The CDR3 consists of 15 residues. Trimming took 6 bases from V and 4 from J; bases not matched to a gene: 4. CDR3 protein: CASSSGTGYNSPLHF. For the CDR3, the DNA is TGTGCCAGCAGTTCCGGGACAGGGTATAATTCACCCCTCCACTTT.

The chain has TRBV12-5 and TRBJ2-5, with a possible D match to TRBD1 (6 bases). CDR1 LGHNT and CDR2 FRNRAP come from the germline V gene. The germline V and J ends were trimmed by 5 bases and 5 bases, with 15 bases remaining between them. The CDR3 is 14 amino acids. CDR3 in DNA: TGTGCTAGTGGTACATCAGGGGTCGGGGAGACCCAGTACTTC. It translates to CASGTSGVGETQYF. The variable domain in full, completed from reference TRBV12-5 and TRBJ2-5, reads DARVTQTPRHKVTEMGQEVTMRCQPILGHNTVFWYRQTMMQGLELLAYFRNRAPLDDSGMPKDRFSAEMPDATLATLKIQPSEPRDSAVYFCASGTSGVGETQYFGPGTRLLVL.

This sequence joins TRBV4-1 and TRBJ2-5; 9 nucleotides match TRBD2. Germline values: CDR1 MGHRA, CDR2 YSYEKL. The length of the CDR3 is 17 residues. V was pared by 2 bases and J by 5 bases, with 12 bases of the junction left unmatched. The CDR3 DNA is TGCGCCAGCAGCCAACACGATAGCGGGAGCAGGGGGGAGACCCAGTACTTC. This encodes CASSQHDSGSRGETQYF.